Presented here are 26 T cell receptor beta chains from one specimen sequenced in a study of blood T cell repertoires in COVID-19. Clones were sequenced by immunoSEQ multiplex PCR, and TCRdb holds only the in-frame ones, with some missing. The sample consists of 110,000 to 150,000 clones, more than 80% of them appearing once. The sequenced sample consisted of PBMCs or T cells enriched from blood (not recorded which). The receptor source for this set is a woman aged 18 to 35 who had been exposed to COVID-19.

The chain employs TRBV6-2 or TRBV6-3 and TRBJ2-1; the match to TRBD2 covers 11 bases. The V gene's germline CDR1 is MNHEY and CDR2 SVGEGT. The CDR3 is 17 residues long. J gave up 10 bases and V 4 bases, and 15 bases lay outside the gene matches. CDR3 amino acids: CASSLGEYTSGSVEQFF. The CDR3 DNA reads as TGTGCCAGCAGTTTAGGGGAATACACTAGCGGGAGTGTCGAGCAGTTCTTC.

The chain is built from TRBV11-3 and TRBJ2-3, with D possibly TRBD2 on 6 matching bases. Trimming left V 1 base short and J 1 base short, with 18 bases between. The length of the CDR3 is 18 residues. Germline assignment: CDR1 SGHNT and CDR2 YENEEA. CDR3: CASSLGRSGGTGTDTQYF. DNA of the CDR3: TGTGCCAGCAGCTTAGGCCGCTCGGGCGGGACGGGCACAGATACGCAGTATTTT.

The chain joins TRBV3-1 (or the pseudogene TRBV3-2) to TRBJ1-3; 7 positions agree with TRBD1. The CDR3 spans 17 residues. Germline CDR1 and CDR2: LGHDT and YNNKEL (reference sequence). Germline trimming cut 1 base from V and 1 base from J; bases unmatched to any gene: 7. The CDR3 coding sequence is TGTGCCAGCAGCCAAGTATCGGGGACAGTTTCTGGAAACACCATATATTTT. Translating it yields CASSQVSGTVSGNTIYF.

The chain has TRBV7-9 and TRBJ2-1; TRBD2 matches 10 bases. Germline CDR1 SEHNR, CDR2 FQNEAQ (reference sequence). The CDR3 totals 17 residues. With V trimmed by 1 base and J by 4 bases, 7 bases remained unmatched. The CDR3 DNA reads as TGTGCCAGCAGCTTAGATCTAGCGGGAGCAGGTTACAATGAGCAGTTCTTC. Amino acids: CASSLDLAGAGYNEQFF.

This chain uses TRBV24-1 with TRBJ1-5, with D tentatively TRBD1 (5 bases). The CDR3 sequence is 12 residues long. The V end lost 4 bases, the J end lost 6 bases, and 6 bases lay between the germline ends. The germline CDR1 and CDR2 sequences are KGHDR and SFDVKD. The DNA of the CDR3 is TGTGCCACCAGTGACGACAGTCAGCCCCAGCATTTT. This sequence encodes CATSDDSQPQHF.

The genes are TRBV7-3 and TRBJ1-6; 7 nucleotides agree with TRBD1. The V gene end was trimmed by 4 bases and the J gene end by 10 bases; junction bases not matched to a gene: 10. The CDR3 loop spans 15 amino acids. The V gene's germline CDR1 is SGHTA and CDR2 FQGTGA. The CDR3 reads CASSSTGISPSPLHF. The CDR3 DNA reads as TGTGCCAGCAGCTCGACAGGGATCTCTCCCTCACCCCTCCACTTT.

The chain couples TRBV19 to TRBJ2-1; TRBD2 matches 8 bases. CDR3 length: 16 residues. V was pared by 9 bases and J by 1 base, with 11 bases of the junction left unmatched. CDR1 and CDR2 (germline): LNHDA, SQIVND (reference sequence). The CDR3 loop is CASTPIAGSSYNEQFF. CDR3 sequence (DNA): TGTGCCAGCACCCCCATAGCGGGAAGTTCCTACAATGAGCAGTTCTTC.

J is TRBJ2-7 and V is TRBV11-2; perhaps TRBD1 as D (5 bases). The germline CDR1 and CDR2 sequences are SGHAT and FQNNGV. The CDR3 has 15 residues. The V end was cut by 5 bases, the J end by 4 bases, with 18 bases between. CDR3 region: CASSANQGGGYEQYF. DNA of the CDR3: TGTGCCAGCAGCGCAAACCAGGGCGGTGGATACGAGCAGTACTTC.

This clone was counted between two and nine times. In DNA, the CDR3 is TGTGCCAGCAGTTTATCATTTGGCCTGACGCGGAATGAGCAGTTCTTC. It is translated as CASSLSFGLTRNEQFF. This sequence joins TRBV27 and TRBJ2-1; no reliable D call. Germline V CDR1 and CDR2: MNHEY, SMNVEV (reference sequence). CDR3 length: 16 amino acids. V was cut by 0 bases and J by 7 bases, with 16 bases left in between.

The CDR3 is CASSVGVADRYGELFF. The CDR3 coding sequence is TGTGCCAGCAGCGTAGGGGTAGCGGACAGGTACGGGGAGCTGTTTTTT. The chain combines TRBV9 with TRBJ2-2; D might be TRBD1 (7 bases). This CDR3 comprises 16 residues. Trimming cost V 0 bases and J 7 bases, with 16 bases left between them. Germline values: CDR1 SGDLS, CDR2 YYNGEE.

The DNA for the CDR3 is TGTGCCAGCAGTGCATCAGGCAGGGGTAAGGATGGCTACACCTTC. Its translation: CASSASGRGKDGYTF. The chain combines TRBV27 with TRBJ1-2; TRBD1 is a possible D gene (6 bases). Trimming pared 5 bases from V and 6 bases from J, leaving 19 bases between. Germline V gene data show CDR1 as MNHEY and CDR2 as SMNVEV (reference sequence). CDR3 length: 15 amino acids.

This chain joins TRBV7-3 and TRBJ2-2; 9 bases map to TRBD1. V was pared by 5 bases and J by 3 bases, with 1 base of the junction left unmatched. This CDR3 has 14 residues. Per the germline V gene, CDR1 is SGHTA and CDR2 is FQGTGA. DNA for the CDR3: TGTGCCAGCAGCCGACAGGGGGACACCGGGGAGCTGTTTTTT. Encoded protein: CASSRQGDTGELFF.

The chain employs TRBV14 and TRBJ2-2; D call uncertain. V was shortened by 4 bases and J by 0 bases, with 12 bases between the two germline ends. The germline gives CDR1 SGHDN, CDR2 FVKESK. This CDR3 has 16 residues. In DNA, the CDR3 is TGTGCCAGCAGCCTCCGTACGGGTGCGAACACCGGGGAGCTGTTTTTT. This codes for CASSLRTGANTGELFF.

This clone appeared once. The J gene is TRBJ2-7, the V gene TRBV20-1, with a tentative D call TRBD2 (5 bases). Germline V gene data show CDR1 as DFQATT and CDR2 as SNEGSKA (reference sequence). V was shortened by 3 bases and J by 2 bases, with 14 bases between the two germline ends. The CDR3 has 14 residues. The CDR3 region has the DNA TGCAGTGCTAGTCGGTTCGGGGTAACCTACGAGCAGTACTTC. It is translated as CSASRFGVTYEQYF.

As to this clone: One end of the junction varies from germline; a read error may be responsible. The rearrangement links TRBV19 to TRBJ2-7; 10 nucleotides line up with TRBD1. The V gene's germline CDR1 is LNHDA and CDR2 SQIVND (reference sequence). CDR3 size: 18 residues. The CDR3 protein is CASSHRDRGRTSSYEQYF. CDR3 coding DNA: TGTGCCAGTAGTCACCGGGACAGGGGCCGGACATCTTCCTATGAGCAGTACTTC.

Here the CDR3 reads CASSFFGRGRNNYGYTF. The CDR3, as DNA: TGTGCCAGCAGTTTTTTTGGTCGCGGGAGAAACAACTATGGCTACACCTTC. The rearrangement links TRBV28 to TRBJ1-2, with D unresolved. The CDR3 runs to 17 residues. V was pared by 3 bases and J by 2 bases, with 19 bases between. Germline V gene data show CDR1 as MDHEN and CDR2 as SYDVKM.

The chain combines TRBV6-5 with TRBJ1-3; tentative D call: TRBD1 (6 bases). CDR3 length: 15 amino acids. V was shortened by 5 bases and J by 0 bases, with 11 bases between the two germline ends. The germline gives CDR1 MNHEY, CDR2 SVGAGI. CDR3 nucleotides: TGTGCCAGCAGTCGGGACACGAACTCTGGAAACACCATATATTTT. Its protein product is CASSRDTNSGNTIYF.

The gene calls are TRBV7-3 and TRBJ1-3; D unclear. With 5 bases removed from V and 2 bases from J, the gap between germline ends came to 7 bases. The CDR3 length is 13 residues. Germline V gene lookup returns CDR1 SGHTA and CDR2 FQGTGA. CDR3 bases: TGTGCCAGCAGCCCAGTCCCTGGAAACACCATATATTTT. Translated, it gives CASSPVPGNTIYF.

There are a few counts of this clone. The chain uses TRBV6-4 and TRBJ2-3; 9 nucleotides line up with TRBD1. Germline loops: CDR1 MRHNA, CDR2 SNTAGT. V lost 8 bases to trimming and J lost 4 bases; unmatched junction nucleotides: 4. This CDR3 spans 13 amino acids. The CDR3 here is CASRDRDSDTQYF. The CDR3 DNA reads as TGTGCCAGCCGGGACAGGGATTCAGATACGCAGTATTTT.

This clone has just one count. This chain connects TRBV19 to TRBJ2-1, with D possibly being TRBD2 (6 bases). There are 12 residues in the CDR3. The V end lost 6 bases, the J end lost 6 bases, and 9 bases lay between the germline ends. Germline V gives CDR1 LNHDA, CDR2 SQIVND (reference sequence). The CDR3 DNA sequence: TGTGCCAGTAGGGCCGGGGGCAATGAGCAGTTCTTC. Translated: CASRAGGNEQFF.

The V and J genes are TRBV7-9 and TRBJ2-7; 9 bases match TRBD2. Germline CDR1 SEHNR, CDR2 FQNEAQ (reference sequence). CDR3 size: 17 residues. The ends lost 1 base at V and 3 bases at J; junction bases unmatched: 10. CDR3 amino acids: CASSLGVGREGLYEQYF. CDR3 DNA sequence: TGTGCCAGCAGCTTAGGAGTTGGGCGGGAGGGTCTCTACGAGCAGTACTTC.

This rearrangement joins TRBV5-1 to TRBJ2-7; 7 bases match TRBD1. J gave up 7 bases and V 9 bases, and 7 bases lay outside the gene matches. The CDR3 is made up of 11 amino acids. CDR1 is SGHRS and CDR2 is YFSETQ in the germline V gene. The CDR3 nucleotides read TGCGCCACCCGGGACAGTACGGAGCAGTACTTC. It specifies CATRDSTEQYF.

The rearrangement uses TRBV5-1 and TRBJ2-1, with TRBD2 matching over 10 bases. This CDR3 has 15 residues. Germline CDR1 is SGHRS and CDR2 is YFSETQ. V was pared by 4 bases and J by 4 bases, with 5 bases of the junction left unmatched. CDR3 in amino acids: CASSRTSGGYNEQFF. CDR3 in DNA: TGCGCCAGCAGCAGGACTAGCGGAGGGTACAATGAGCAGTTCTTC.

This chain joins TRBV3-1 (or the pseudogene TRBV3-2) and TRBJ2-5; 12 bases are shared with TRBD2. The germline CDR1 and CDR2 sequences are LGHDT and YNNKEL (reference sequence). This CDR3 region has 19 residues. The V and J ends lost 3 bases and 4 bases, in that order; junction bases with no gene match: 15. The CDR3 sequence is CASSHGLTSGSSVGETQYF. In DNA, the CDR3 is TGTGCCAGCAGCCATGGTCTGACTAGCGGGAGCTCGGTTGGAGAGACCCAGTACTTC.

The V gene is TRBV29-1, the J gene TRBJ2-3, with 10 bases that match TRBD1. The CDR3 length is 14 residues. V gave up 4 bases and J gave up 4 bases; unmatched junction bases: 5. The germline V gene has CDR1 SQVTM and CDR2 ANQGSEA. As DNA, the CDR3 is TGCAGCGTTGCCGGGACAGGGGCACCAGATACGCAGTATTTT. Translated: CSVAGTGAPDTQYF.

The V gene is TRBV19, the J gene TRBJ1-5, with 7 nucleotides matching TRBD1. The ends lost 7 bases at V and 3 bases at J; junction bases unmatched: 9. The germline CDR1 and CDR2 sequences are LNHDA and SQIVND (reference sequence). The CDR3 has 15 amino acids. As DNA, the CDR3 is TGTGCCAGTACACGGGCGGGACAGCCCAATCAGCCCCAGCATTTT. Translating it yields CASTRAGQPNQPQHF.